This is a list of T cell receptor beta chains from one sample in a study of shared clonotypes between healthy human individuals. Sequenced by immunoSEQ multiplex PCR; TCRdb stores in-frame clones only, minus some. Here the sample spans around 2,100,000 clones, about 94% being singletons. Sample: naive CD8+ T cells sorted from blood. These receptors all come from a man aged 18-30 years in good health. Each CDR3 is given with its conserved first and last residue. The D gene is left open where the match is weak. Size tells how often a clone was seen (once, few, many) or the class of an expanded clone, and some rows leave it out.

length	J	D	V	size	CDR3	DNA
14	TRBJ2-1	NA	TRBV2	NA	CASSVGLPYNEQFF	TGTGCCAGCAGTGTGGGACTTCCCTACAATGAGCAGTTCTTC
14	TRBJ2-1	NA	TRBV27	NA	CASTWQGEDNEQFF	TGTGCCAGCACCTGGCAGGGCGAAGACAATGAGCAGTTCTTC
15	TRBJ2-1	NA	TRBV6-4	NA	CASSDSIGRYNEQFF	TGTGCCAGCAGTGACTCGATCGGGCGGTACAATGAGCAGTTCTTC
16	TRBJ1-2	TRBD1	TRBV4-3	NA	CASSPRGTGYFYGYTF	TGCGCCAGCAGCCCGCGTGGGACAGGGTATTTCTATGGCTACACCTTC
14	TRBJ2-7	NA	TRBV4-1	once	CASSPRDAAYEQYF	TGCGCCAGCAGCCCCAGGGACGCCGCCTACGAGCAGTACTTC
15	TRBJ2-1	TRBD2	TRBV5-6	NA	CASSFSGSKNNEQFF	TGTGCCAGCAGCTTTAGCGGGAGTAAGAACAATGAGCAGTTCTTC
14	TRBJ2-3	NA	TRBV4-1	NA	CASSLVSSTDTQYF	TGCGCCAGCAGCCTCGTAAGTAGCACAGATACGCAGTATTTT
17	TRBJ1-3	TRBD1	TRBV6-1	NA	CASSDFGTVLSGNTIYF	TGTGCCAGCAGTGATTTCGGGACAGTACTCTCTGGAAACACCATATATTTT
13	TRBJ2-7	TRBD1	TRBV5-4	NA	CASSPYTGDEQYF	TGTGCCAGCAGCCCGTACACAGGGGACGAGCAGTACTTC
12	TRBJ2-3	TRBD2	TRBV11-2	once	CASARGADTQYF	TGTGCCAGCGCCCGGGGGGCAGATACGCAGTATTTT
12	TRBJ1-1	NA	TRBV19	few	CASRNGNTEAFF	TGTGCCAGTAGGAATGGGAACACTGAAGCTTTCTTT
12	TRBJ2-5	NA	TRBV5-6	NA	CASQRQLETQYF	TGTGCCAGCCAACGACAGTTGGAGACCCAGTACTTC
16	TRBJ2-6	NA	TRBV7-2	NA	CASSYRDISGANVLTF	TGTGCCAGCAGCTATCGGGACATCTCTGGGGCCAACGTCCTGACTTTC
12	TRBJ2-3	TRBD2	TRBV5-4	NA	CASRPTSGRPYF	TGTGCCAGCAGACCTACTAGCGGGAGGCCGTATTTT
18	TRBJ1-5	NA	TRBV6-1	once	CASSEVRGPFDSNQPQHF	TGTGCCAGCAGTGAGGTCAGAGGGCCTTTCGATAGCAATCAGCCCCAGCATTTT
14	TRBJ1-1	NA	TRBV18	NA	CASSPGQLNTEAFF	TGTGCCAGCTCACCAGGACAGTTGAACACTGAAGCTTTCTTT